This is a list of T cell receptor beta chains from one sample in a study of blood T cell repertoires in COVID-19. Generated by immunoSEQ multiplex PCR, the TCRdb table keeps only in-frame clones and is missing some. Of fewer than 200,000 clones listed, roughly four fifths are singletons. Sequenced material: peripheral blood. The receptors come from a man aged 40-49 years who had recovered from COVID-19. CDR3s include the opening cysteine and the closing phenylalanine or tryptophan. Size is omitted from some rows. Given values are once, few, many or a class for expanded clones.

v_call	j_call	clone_size	cdr3_aa
TRBV4-2	TRBJ1-5	NA	CASSSRQGSNQPQHF
TRBV7-2	TRBJ1-5	NA	CASSSQGATTNQPQHF
TRBV18	TRBJ2-7	NA	CASSREAGQRPYEQYF
TRBV5-4	TRBJ2-5	few	CASSREGQETQYF
TRBV5-1	TRBJ2-3	NA	CASSLGWGGADTQYF
TRBV18	TRBJ1-2	NA	CASSDFGVDGYTF
TRBV6-5	TRBJ1-1	NA	CASSPDRPRNTEAFF
TRBV6-2/TRBV6-3	TRBJ1-5	once	CASSYHGPDNQPQHF
TRBV6-2/TRBV6-3	TRBJ2-2	NA	CASSYSTVGQAGTGELFF
TRBV6-4	TRBJ2-1	NA	CASSPGLAESYNEQFF
TRBV7-3	TRBJ1-1	NA	CASSLSSGGTQAFF
TRBV30	TRBJ1-5	NA	CAWSVRHNQPQHF
TRBV27	TRBJ2-3	many	CASSLTGGSSTDTQYF
TRBV18	TRBJ2-7	NA	CASSPGRSYEQYF
TRBV24-1	TRBJ2-5	once	CATSGSGGSAETQYF
TRBV27	TRBJ1-5	NA	CASSFAVAGQPQHF
TRBV5-6	TRBJ2-7	NA	CASSPIDNHEQYF
TRBV19	TRBJ2-7	NA	CASSIAGGNEQYF